What follows are 17 T cell receptor beta chains derived from one specimen sequenced in a study of T cells in Graves' hyperthyroidism and ophthalmopathy. What was amplified from RNA transcripts were TCR beta CDR3 regions. The study used the HTBI primer set for a first-round RT-PCR of the TCR CDR3. From the multiplex PCR reads, TCRdb called clonotypes with MiXCR, one entry per CDR3 protein. The sample yields around 530,000 distinct CDR3 sequences, approximately 17% seen once. The material sequenced was blood. The receptors stem from a woman younger than 30 with Graves' ophthalmopathy.

The rearrangement links TRBV4-1 to TRBJ1-1; D not resolved. The V end was cut by 1 base, the J end by 4 bases, with 10 bases between. Germline CDR1 reads MGHRA; CDR2 reads YSYEKL. The CDR3 has 14 amino acids. The CDR3 region is CASSQGHSGTEAFF. The CDR3, as DNA: TGCGCCAGCAGCCAAGGGCATTCCGGCACTGAAGCTTTCTTT.

There are many counts of this clonotype. The chain recombines TRBV28 with TRBJ1-1; D gene uncertain. This CDR3 spans 13 amino acids. V lost 5 bases to trimming and J lost 0 bases, with 7 bases between them. Germline CDR1 reads MDHEN; CDR2 reads SYDVKM. In nucleotides, the CDR3 is TGTGCCAGCAGTCAAAGACTGAACACTGAAGCTTTCTTT. Its translation is CASSQRLNTEAFF. Full variable domain (missing parts from reference TRBV28 and TRBJ1-1): DVKVTQSSRYLVKRTGEKVFLECVQDMDHENMFWYRQDPGLGLRLIYFSYDVKMKEKGDIPEGYSVSREKKERFSLILESASTNQTSMYLCASSQRLNTEAFFGQGTRLTVV.

The J gene is TRBJ2-1, the V gene TRBV7-3; 10 bases map to TRBD2. J gave up 7 bases and V 1 base, and 7 bases lay outside the gene matches. The CDR3 sequence is 16 residues long. In germline, CDR1 is SGHTA, CDR2 FQGTGA. The CDR3 DNA is TGTGCCAGCAGCTTAAGGGCTAGCGGGGGAGGGAATGAGCAGTTCTTC. This sequence encodes CASSLRASGGGNEQFF.

This clonotype showed up just a few times. V is TRBV9 and J is TRBJ2-3, with 11 bases identical to TRBD2. This CDR3 is built from 15 residues. The germline V gene encodes CDR1 SGDLS and CDR2 YYNGEE. After removal of 2 bases from V and 6 bases from J, the junction contained 5 bases not matched to a gene. The CDR3: CASSVKTSGADTQYF. The CDR3 DNA follows: TGTGCCAGCAGCGTCAAGACTAGCGGGGCGGATACGCAGTATTTT.

This clonotype was seen ten or more times. The chain recombines TRBV2 with TRBJ1-1, with no clear D. The CDR3 has 12 residues. V was pared by 4 bases and J by 1 base, with 4 bases between. CDR1 is SNHLY, CDR2 FYNNEI, per germline. The CDR3 spells CASSGGNTEAFF. The DNA of the CDR3 is TGTGCCAGCAGTGGGGGGAACACTGAAGCTTTCTTT. Drawing the rest from reference TRBV2 and TRBJ1-1, the complete variable domain is EPEVTQTPSHQVTQMGQEVILRCVPISNHLYFYWYRQILGQKVEFLVSFYNNEISEKSEIFDDQFSVERPDGSNFTLKIRSTKLEDSAMYFCASSGGNTEAFFGQGTRLTVV.

This clonotype was detected ten times or more. The chain recombines TRBV10-2 with TRBJ1-5; TRBD1 might be the D (6 bases). CDR3 length equals 15 residues. V was cut by 4 bases and J by 3 bases, with 13 bases left in between. Per germline, CDR1 WSHSY and CDR2 SAAADI. The CDR3 here is CASSANRAPNQPQHF. CDR3 DNA: TGCGCCAGCAGTGCGAACAGGGCCCCCAATCAGCCCCAGCATTTT.

V and J are TRBV28 and TRBJ2-4; D remains ambiguous. Trimming removed 1 base at V and 0 bases at J, with 7 bases between. The CDR3 has 15 amino acids. Germline V gene lookup returns CDR1 MDHEN and CDR2 SYDVKM. The CDR3 sequence: CASSLYWGAKNIQYF. Written as DNA, the CDR3 is TGTGCCAGCAGTTTATACTGGGGAGCCAAAAACATTCAGTACTTC.

This clonotype occurred many times. CDR3: CASSGGDSNQPQHF. The CDR3 coding sequence is TGTGCCAGCAGCGGGGGGGATAGCAATCAGCCCCAGCATTTT. The J gene is TRBJ1-5, the V gene TRBV5-6, with D possibly matching TRBD1 (5 bases). The germline V gene has CDR1 SGHDT and CDR2 YYEEEE. CDR3 length: 14 amino acids. V lost 4 bases and J 0 bases, leaving 8 bases between the germline ends. Combining the CDR3 with reference TRBV5-6 and TRBJ1-5 gives the whole variable domain DAGVTQSPTHLIKTRGQQVTLRCSPKSGHDTVSWYQQALGQGPQFIFQYYEEEERQRGNFPDRFSGHQFPNYSSELNVNALLLGDSALYLCASSGGDSNQPQHFGDGTRLSIL.

V is TRBV6-5 and J is TRBJ2-3; D ambiguous. The CDR3 covers 17 residues. In germline, CDR1 is MNHEY, CDR2 SVGAGI. Trimming took off 2 bases at V and 5 bases at J, with 20 bases between the two ends. As DNA, the CDR3 is TGTGCCAGCAGTTACCGGACGGCCACCGACGATAAAGATACGCAGTATTTT. Amino acids: CASSYRTATDDKDTQYF.

This clonotype was recorded at least ten times. The chain joins TRBV27 to TRBJ2-3, with 9 bases fitting TRBD2. Trimming at V came to 2 bases and at J to 4 bases, leaving 10 bases not matched to a gene. The germline CDR1 and CDR2 sequences are MNHEY and SMNVEV (reference sequence). The CDR3 runs to 17 residues. The CDR3 loop is CASSLAGGLEYPDTQYF. The CDR3 nucleotides read TGTGCCAGCAGTTTAGCGGGGGGGCTCGAGTATCCAGATACGCAGTATTTT.

This clonotype was picked up many times. This sequence joins TRBV2 and TRBJ2-7; D tentatively reads TRBD1 or TRBD2 (5 bases each). Trimming removed 2 bases at V and 1 base at J, with 15 bases between. Looked up from germline, CDR1 is SNHLY and CDR2 is FYNNEI. The CDR3 consists of 16 residues. CDR3 in amino acids: CASSEQGPGGSYEQYF. The CDR3 DNA sequence: TGTGCCAGCAGTGAACAGGGACCGGGCGGTTCCTACGAGCAGTACTTC.

This rearrangement joins TRBV4-1 to TRBJ2-7, with TRBD2 identical over 8 bases. This CDR3 contains 16 residues. After removal of 1 base from V and 3 bases from J, the junction contained 8 bases not matched to a gene. The germline CDR1 and CDR2 sequences are MGHRA and YSYEKL. CDR3 sequence: CASSQGEAGVNYEQYF. The CDR3 DNA reads as TGCGCCAGCAGCCAAGGAGAAGCGGGGGTAAACTACGAGCAGTACTTC.

Comments on this clonotype: Possible read error: a much larger clone is one base away. CDR3 coding DNA: TGTGCCAGCCATAGATATAGCAATCAGCTCCAGCATTTT. This encodes CASHRYSNQLQHF. The J gene is TRBJ1-5, the V gene TRBV28; D call uncertain. There are 13 residues in the CDR3. Per the germline V gene, CDR1 is MDHEN and CDR2 is SYDVKM. Drawing the rest from reference TRBV28 and TRBJ1-5, the complete variable domain is DVKVTQSSRYLVKRTGEKVFLECVQDMDHENMFWYRQDPGLGLRLIYFSYDVKMKEKGDIPEGYSVSREKKERFSLILESASTNQTSMYLCASHRYSNQLQHFGDGTRLSIL.

This clonotype was counted once. One end of the junction fails to match germline, which may point to a read error. The chain is built from TRBV19 and TRBJ2-5; 10 nucleotides align to TRBD2. The germline V gene has CDR1 LNHDA and CDR2 SQIVND (reference sequence). The CDR3 has 17 residues. CDR3 protein: CASSYGGLAGERETQHF. The CDR3 DNA sequence: TGTGCCAGTAGTTACGGGGGGCTAGCGGGGGAGCGTGAGACCCAGCACTTC.

This clonotype was observed many times. This sequence joins TRBV28 and TRBJ2-5, with a weak D call TRBD1 (6 bases). The CDR3 sequence is 16 residues long. The V gene's germline CDR1 is MDHEN and CDR2 SYDVKM. The V end was cut by 2 bases, the J end by 1 base, with 14 bases between. The CDR3 spells CASSLVLGGGQETQYF. CDR3 coding DNA: TGTGCCAGCAGTTTAGTCTTAGGGGGTGGCCAAGAGACCCAGTACTTC.

This clonotype was counted at least ten times. V is TRBV28 and J is TRBJ1-5, with 10 bases aligning to TRBD1. The CDR3 is made up of 17 amino acids. The germline gives CDR1 MDHEN, CDR2 SYDVKM. With V trimmed by 6 bases and J by 7 bases, 15 bases remained unmatched. CDR3 sequence (DNA): TGTGCCAGCAGCTCACAGGGGGGGACAGGGGTCGGGCAGCCCCAGCATTTT. Translated: CASSSQGGTGVGQPQHF.

This clonotype was counted only a few times. V gene TRBV19 combines with J gene TRBJ2-5; the D gene is possibly TRBD2 (5 bases). This CDR3 has 14 amino acids. CDR1 is LNHDA and CDR2 is SQIVND in the germline V gene (reference sequence). V gave up 6 bases and J gave up 2 bases, with 13 bases separating them. The CDR3 sequence is CASSKSRTQETQYF. DNA of the CDR3: TGTGCCAGTAGCAAGTCTAGGACTCAAGAGACCCAGTACTTC.